The rows below give T cell receptor beta chains drawn from one sample of a study of T cells in Graves' hyperthyroidism and ophthalmopathy. One entry per CDR3 protein, called by TCRdb with MiXCR from the multiplex PCR reads. In the table there are more than 300,000 distinct CDR3 sequences, under 15% of which are singletons. The sequenced sample was blood. The receptor source for this set is a woman under 30 with Graves' hyperthyroidism. Both conserved end residues are part of each CDR3. D genes are given only for firm matches. The size field is filled for only some rows; it gives once, few, many or a size class.

TRBV11-2	many	TRBJ1-1	TRBD1	16	CASSTGTGGPTSEAFF	TGTGCCAGCAGCACTGGGACAGGGGGTCCTACTTCTGAAGCTTTCTTT
TRBV5-1	-	TRBJ1-1	TRBD1	13	CASRGPGGTEAFF	TGCGCCAGCAGAGGGCCAGGGGGCACTGAAGCTTTCTTT
TRBV11-2	many	TRBJ2-7	TRBD1	15	CASSLGDRGRYEQYF	TGTGCCAGCAGCTTAGGGGACAGGGGACGCTACGAGCAGTACTTC
TRBV9	-	TRBJ1-4	TRBD1	16	CASSVGQGASNEKLFF	TGTGCCAGCAGCGTAGGGCAGGGGGCTAGTAATGAAAAACTGTTTTTT
TRBV9	-	TRBJ2-2	-	14	CASSVGRGTGELFF	TGTGCCAGCAGCGTGGGCAGGGGAACCGGGGAGCTGTTTTTT
TRBV2	few	TRBJ1-1	-	13	CASTGGPGTEAFF	TGTGCCAGCACTGGGGGGCCTGGCACTGAAGCTTTCTTT
TRBV30	many	TRBJ1-6	-	13	CAWSASGVSPLHF	TGTGCCTGGTCTGCGTCAGGGGTCTCACCCCTCCACTTT
TRBV7-9	many	TRBJ1-1	TRBD1	15	CASSPRQGADTEAFF	TGTGCCAGCAGCCCCAGACAGGGGGCGGACACTGAAGCTTTCTTT
TRBV6-1	-	TRBJ2-1	-	13	CASKQGLYNEQFF	TGTGCCAGCAAACAGGGACTCTACAATGAGCAGTTCTTC
TRBV20-1	-	TRBJ2-2	TRBD1	15	CSARTGGAVAGELFF	TGCAGTGCTAGGACAGGGGGCGCAGTAGCCGGGGAGCTGTTTTTT
TRBV7-6	many	TRBJ2-2	TRBD1	16	CASSSGTGGIPGELFF	TGTGCCAGCAGCTCCGGGACAGGGGGCATACCCGGGGAGCTGTTTTTT
TRBV19	few	TRBJ2-7	TRBD2	15	CASHHSGTSHYELYF	TGTGCCAGTCACCACAGCGGGACTAGTCACTACGAGCTCTACTTC
TRBV28	many	TRBJ1-1	-	13	CASTLPGNTEAFF	TGTGCCAGCACCCTACCGGGCAACACTGAAGCTTTCTTT
TRBV7-8	many	TRBJ1-1	-	14	CASSLSVGGTEAFF	TGTGCCAGCAGCTTAAGCGTAGGGGGCACTGAAGCTTTCTTT
TRBV20-1	many	TRBJ1-5	-	16	CSARDIGEGGGQPQHF	TGCAGTGCTAGAGATATTGGGGAAGGGGGTGGGCAGCCCCAGCATTTT
TRBV12-3/TRBV12-4	many	TRBJ2-2	-	14	CASTLQANTGELFF	TGTGCCAGCACGTTACAGGCGAACACCGGGGAGCTGTTTTTT
TRBV13	many	TRBJ2-1	TRBD2	15	CASSPTSGIYNEQFF	TGTGCCAGCAGCCCGACTAGCGGGATCTACAATGAGCAGTTCTTC
TRBV9	many	TRBJ2-7	TRBD2	16	CASSVDGSGGENEQYF	TGTGCCAGCAGCGTCGACGGCAGCGGGGGGGAGAACGAGCAGTACTTC
TRBV20-1	many	TRBJ2-3	TRBD2	14	CSAFSGGATDTQYF	TGCAGTGCTTTTAGCGGGGGGGCTACAGATACGCAGTATTTT
TRBV6-1	many	TRBJ1-1	TRBD1	16	CASSELFRTGSTEAFF	TGTGCCAGCAGTGAACTCTTCCGGACAGGGAGTACTGAAGCTTTCTTT
TRBV24-1	-	TRBJ2-2	-	12	CATSDLDGELFF	TGTGCCACCAGTGACCTCGACGGGGAGCTGTTTTTT
TRBV20-1	many	TRBJ1-5	TRBD1	15	CSAHPGQWGNQPQHF	TGCAGTGCTCATCCGGGACAGTGGGGCAATCAGCCCCAGCATTTT
TRBV2	many	TRBJ2-3	-	15	CASSGFVSYTDTQYF	TGTGCCAGCAGTGGGTTCGTCAGCTACACAGATACGCAGTATTTT
TRBV29-1	many	TRBJ1-1	-	15	CSVEWIEGQVTEAFF	TGCAGCGTTGAATGGATAGAAGGTCAGGTGACTGAAGCTTTCTTT
TRBV4-3	few	TRBJ2-5	-	19	CASSQDIRRGLGFVETQYF	TGCGCCAGCAGCCAAGATATAAGGAGAGGGTTAGGTTTCGTAGAGACCCAGTACTTC
TRBV5-8	many	TRBJ1-4	-	15	CASSSGQNPNEKLFF	TGTGCCAGCAGCTCCGGACAGAACCCAAATGAAAAACTGTTTTTT
TRBV5-6	many	TRBJ1-2	-	14	CASSLQGLYYGYTF	TGTGCCAGCAGCTTGCAGGGTCTATACTATGGCTACACCTTC
TRBV6-1	-	TRBJ2-3	-	12	CASSTDSDTQYF	TGTGCCAGCAGCACGGACTCAGATACGCAGTATTTT
TRBV29-1	many	TRBJ2-1	TRBD2	18	CSVGGGLAMIRTYNEQFF	TGCAGCGTCGGGGGGGGACTAGCGATGATTCGGACCTACAATGAGCAGTTCTTC
TRBV18	-	TRBJ1-3	-	15	CASSPSSGVGNTIYF	TGTGCCAGCTCACCATCGTCAGGGGTCGGAAACACCATATATTTT
TRBV10-3	many	TRBJ2-2	TRBD2	18	CAISESPSGGSHTGELFF	TGTGCCATCAGTGAGTCCCCTAGCGGGGGATCCCACACCGGGGAGCTGTTTTTT
TRBV20-1	many	TRBJ1-1	TRBD1	13	CSADRQGGSEAFF	TGCAGTGCTGACAGACAGGGGGGATCTGAAGCTTTCTTT
TRBV10-3	-	TRBJ2-7	TRBD2	14	CAIRTGGGLGEQYF	TGTGCCATCAGGACCGGGGGGGGCCTGGGCGAGCAGTACTTC
TRBV7-3	many	TRBJ2-3	-	14	CASSPEGAGDTQYF	TGTGCCAGCAGCCCTGAAGGCGCTGGGGATACGCAGTATTTT
TRBV12-3/TRBV12-4	many	TRBJ2-2	-	16	CASSFLSRLNTGELFF	TGTGCCAGCAGTTTTTTGTCCAGGCTGAACACCGGGGAGCTGTTTTTT
TRBV27	many	TRBJ1-1	-	14	CASRTTHWGPEAFF	TGTGCCAGCAGAACTACACATTGGGGGCCTGAAGCTTTCTTT
TRBV28	many	TRBJ2-7	TRBD2	18	CASSLSSLAGLTSYEQYF	TGTGCCAGCAGTTTATCCTCACTAGCGGGCCTTACATCCTACGAGCAGTACTTC
TRBV16	many	TRBJ1-6	TRBD1	15	CASSRIGTGGSPLHF	TGTGCCAGCAGTCGAATTGGGACAGGGGGTTCACCCCTCCACTTT
TRBV5-1	many	TRBJ2-4	TRBD1	13	CASSLGQGGIQYF	TGCGCCAGCAGCTTGGGACAGGGTGGCATTCAGTACTTC